This T cell receptor beta chain stems from a study of control samples from healthy donors and cancer patients. Profiled with immunoSEQ multiplex PCR; TCRdb holds only in-frame clones, not every one. This table has about 140,000 clones, around 94% appearing once. CDR1 SGDLS and CDR2 YYNGEE come from the germline V gene. Trimming shortened V by 3 bases and J by 7 bases, and 14 bases separated the two germline ends. The CDR3 has 14 amino acids. Material for sequencing was blood. The rearrangement joins TRBV9 to TRBJ1-5; tentatively, D is TRBD1 (5 bases). The sequence was obtained from a man aged 35 to 55 in good health. In DNA, the CDR3 is TGTGCCAGCAGCGCCTCTGACAGCCGCCAGCCCCAGCATTTT. Protein: CASSASDSRQPQHF.